This T cell receptor (beta chain) was recorded in a study of blood T cell repertoires in COVID-19. Study details: There were acute and convalescent COVID-19 samples, and they came from the United States, Italy and Spain. PBMCs, B-cell-depleted T cells, or T cells were the source of the cDNA or gDNA that made up the material.

Original handling: Amplification from reference gene primers served as the basis for estimated nucleated cell counts. Assay used: immunoSEQ multiplex PCR; TCRdb lists only in-frame clones, some missing. That table gives V, J and clone size, and the DNA gave D and trimming. The repertoire has some 57,000 clones, almost 90% of them found once; the top ten carry 10% to 15%. Trimming removed 4 bases at V and 6 bases at J, with 16 bases between. This CDR3 contains 15 residues. CDR1 is SNHLY and CDR2 is FYNNEI in the germline V gene. V is TRBV2 and J is TRBJ2-1; D uncertain. The TCR was taken from a man aged 60 to 75 with active COVID-19. The sequenced sample was peripheral blood. The DNA of the CDR3 is TGTGCCAGCAGTGTGACAACTCAACGTGGCAATGAGCAGTTCTTC. This gives the protein CASSVTTQRGNEQFF.